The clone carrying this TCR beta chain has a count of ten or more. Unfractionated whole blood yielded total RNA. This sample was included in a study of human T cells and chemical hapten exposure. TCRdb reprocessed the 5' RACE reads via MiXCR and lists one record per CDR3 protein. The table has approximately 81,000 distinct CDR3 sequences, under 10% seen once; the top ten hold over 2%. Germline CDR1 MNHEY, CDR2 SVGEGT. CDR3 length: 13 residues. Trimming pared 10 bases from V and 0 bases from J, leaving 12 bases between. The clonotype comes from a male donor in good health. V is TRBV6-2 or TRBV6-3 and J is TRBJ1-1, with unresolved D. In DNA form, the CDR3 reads TGTGCCACCACCGCCGCGGTGAACACTGAAGCTTTCTTT. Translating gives CATTAAVNTEAFF.